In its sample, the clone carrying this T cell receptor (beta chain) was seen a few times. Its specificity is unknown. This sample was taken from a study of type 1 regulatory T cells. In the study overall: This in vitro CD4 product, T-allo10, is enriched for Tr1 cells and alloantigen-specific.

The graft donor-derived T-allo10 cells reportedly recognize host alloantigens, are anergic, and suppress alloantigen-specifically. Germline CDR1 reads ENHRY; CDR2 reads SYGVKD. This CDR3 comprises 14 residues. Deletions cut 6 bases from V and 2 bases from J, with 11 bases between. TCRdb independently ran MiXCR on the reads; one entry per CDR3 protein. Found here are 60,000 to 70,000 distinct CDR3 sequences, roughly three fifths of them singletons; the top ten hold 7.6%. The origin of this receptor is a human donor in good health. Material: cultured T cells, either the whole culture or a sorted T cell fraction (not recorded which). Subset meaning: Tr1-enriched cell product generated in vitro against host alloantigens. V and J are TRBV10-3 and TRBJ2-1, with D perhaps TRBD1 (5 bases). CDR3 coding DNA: TGTGCCATCAGCCGAGACAGAACCTACAATGAGCAGTTCTTC. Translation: CAISRDRTYNEQFF.